The clone carrying this T cell receptor (beta chain) was detected ten times or more. The antigen remains unidentified. The sample belongs to a study of CD8 T cells in ankylosing spondylitis. Points from the study as a whole: Some motif variants had been reported before (in reactive arthritis synovial fluid and blood). From matched ankylosing spondylitis synovial fluid, disease-linked clones were reportedly recovered at significantly enriched levels. Relatively scarce in peripheral blood, disease-linked clones were CD8+. Typical of ankylosing spondylitis blood, it appeared, was a TCR beta motif of 7 or 8 highly homologous variants.

A quantitative 5'-RACE method, one with molecular barcodes, was used to make TCR beta libraries. MiXCR, applied by TCRdb to the 5' RACE reads, yields one record per CDR3 protein. In the table there are 300,000 to 400,000 distinct CDR3 sequences, about a fifth of which are singletons. Looked up from germline, CDR1 is SGHDT and CDR2 is YYEEEE. This CDR3 has 15 amino acids. The V end was cut by 0 bases, the J end by 5 bases, with 11 bases between. The source is a male donor with ankylosing spondylitis. The genes are TRBV5-6 and TRBJ2-2; TRBD2 might be the D (5 bases). Sample: blood, either unsorted or a sorted T cell fraction (not recorded which). CDR3 residues: CASSLAGMETGELFF. Here the CDR3 DNA reads TGTGCCAGCAGCTTGGCGGGGATGGAGACCGGGGAGCTGTTTTTT.